This is a list of T cell receptor beta chains from one sample in a study of blood T cells in healthy people across ages. MiXCR, applied by TCRdb to the 5' RACE reads, yields one record per CDR3 protein. Of about 1.5 million distinct CDR3 sequences in the sample, roughly 43% were seen once. The sequencing sample was made of blood. The receptors shown here come from a woman younger than 30 in good health. CDR3s include the opening cysteine and the closing phenylalanine or tryptophan. The D gene is left open where the match is weak. The size entry is marked missing in some rows and otherwise reads once, few, many or a size class.

d_gene	abundance	j_gene	v_gene	CDR3aa	CDR3nt
.	.	TRBJ1-3	TRBV29-1	CSASGLSGNTIYF	TGCAGCGCCTCGGGTCTCTCTGGAAACACCATATATTTT
TRBD2	.	TRBJ2-5	TRBV7-9	CASSLGLAGVRETQYF	TGTGCCAGCAGTTTGGGACTAGCGGGAGTAAGGGAGACCCAGTACTTC
.	few	TRBJ2-1	TRBV27	CASTPFEGHDEQFF	TGTGCCAGCACTCCATTTGAGGGGCACGATGAGCAGTTCTTC
.	.	TRBJ2-7	TRBV20-1	CSVRTGKGYEQYF	TGCAGTGTAAGAACAGGGAAGGGATACGAGCAGTACTTC
.	.	TRBJ2-7	TRBV10-3	CAISEPPGVSEQYF	TGTGCCATCAGTGAACCACCAGGGGTGTCCGAGCAGTACTTC
.	.	TRBJ2-3	TRBV18	CASSHDRGSTDTQYF	TGTGCCAGCTCACACGATAGGGGGAGCACAGATACGCAGTATTTT
TRBD1	.	TRBJ2-1	TRBV3-1	CASSPGTGRPKQFF	TGTGCCAGCAGCCCCGGGACAGGTCGTCCGAAGCAGTTCTTC
.	.	TRBJ2-3	TRBV7-9	CASSSRRAISFVDTQYF	TGTGCCAGCAGCTCCAGGCGGGCAATTTCCTTCGTAGATACGCAGTATTTT
.	.	TRBJ2-5	TRBV29-1	CGVGGSNSETQYF	TGCGGCGTTGGTGGGAGCAATTCAGAGACCCAGTACTTC
.	.	TRBJ2-7	TRBV10-3	CAISPDRLSSYNEQYF	TGTGCCATCAGTCCGGACAGATTAAGCTCCTACAATGAGCAGTACTTC
.	few	TRBJ2-5	TRBV3-1	CASSPLWDQNEETQYF	TGTGCCAGCAGCCCCCTGTGGGACCAGAACGAGGAGACCCAGTACTTC
TRBD2	few	TRBJ2-7	TRBV9	CASSETGGNYEQYF	TGTGCCAGCAGCGAAACGGGGGGAAACTACGAGCAGTACTTC
.	.	TRBJ2-1	TRBV5-1	CASSAPNRSLGNEQFF	TGCGCCAGCAGCGCCCCGAACAGGTCTCTGGGTAATGAGCAGTTCTTC
TRBD2	few	TRBJ2-1	TRBV6-5	CASNGLAGAHNEQFF	TGTGCCAGCAACGGACTAGCGGGAGCCCACAATGAGCAGTTCTTC
TRBD2	.	TRBJ2-3	TRBV4-3	CASSQGKRGDTDTQYF	TGCGCCAGCAGCCAAGGGAAGCGGGGGGATACAGATACGCAGTATTTT
TRBD2	few	TRBJ2-3	TRBV20-1	CSAREGSSNRLAGAGDTQYF	TGCAGTGCTAGAGAGGGAAGTTCCAATAGACTAGCGGGAGCTGGAGATACGCAGTATTTT
TRBD2	.	TRBJ2-3	TRBV7-2	CASLGRGRTSGSSGTDTQYF	TGTGCCAGCTTGGGGAGGGGGAGGACTAGCGGGAGCTCTGGCACAGATACGCAGTATTTT
.	.	TRBJ2-2	TRBV9	CASSVGVGMRTGELFF	TGTGCCAGCAGCGTAGGGGTAGGGATGAGGACCGGGGAGCTGTTTTTT
.	.	TRBJ1-5	TRBV25-1	CASSEAPGGSNQPQHF	TGTGCCAGCAGTGAAGCCCCAGGTGGTAGCAATCAGCCCCAGCATTTT
.	.	TRBJ2-3	TRBV4-3	CASSHRAGGDTQYF	TGCGCCAGCAGCCACCGGGCTGGGGGAGATACGCAGTATTTT
.	once	TRBJ1-2	TRBV27	CASSLAKGRDYSYTF	TGTGCCAGCAGTTTAGCGAAAGGACGGGACTATAGCTACACCTTC
TRBD1	few	TRBJ1-1	TRBV7-2	CASSPGTGFNTEAFF	TGTGCCAGCAGCCCAGGGACAGGGTTCAACACTGAAGCTTTCTTT
TRBD1	.	TRBJ2-6	TRBV20-1	CSAGTGRSGANVLTF	TGCAGTGCCGGGACAGGCCGTTCTGGGGCCAACGTCCTGACTTTC
.	few	TRBJ1-5	TRBV7-2	CASSLVSGPNQPQHF	TGTGCCAGCAGCTTAGTATCGGGGCCCAATCAGCCCCAGCATTTT
TRBD1	few	TRBJ2-7	TRBV4-3	CASSHQTGNYEQYF	TGCGCCAGCAGCCACCAGACAGGGAACTACGAGCAGTACTTC
.	.	TRBJ2-5	TRBV20-1	CSARARTGEQYF	TGCAGTGCTAGAGCCCGGACTGGGGAGCAGTACTTC
.	.	TRBJ2-3	TRBV6-1	CASSEVGLSTDTQYF	TGTGCCAGCAGTGAGGTCGGGTTGAGCACAGATACGCAGTATTTT
.	many	TRBJ2-2	TRBV27	CASSSTGELFF	TGTGCCAGCAGTTCGACCGGGGAGCTGTTTTTT
.	few	TRBJ2-7	TRBV12-3/TRBV12-4	CASSPAGASSYEQYF	TGTGCCAGCAGCCCCGCGGGGGCGAGCTCCTACGAGCAGTACTTC
.	.	TRBJ1-1	TRBV20-1	CSARRGAMNTEAFF	TGCAGTGCTAGAAGGGGGGCAATGAACACTGAAGCTTTCTTT
TRBD1	.	TRBJ1-6	TRBV4-3	CASSHRDRINPPLHF	TGCGCCAGCAGCCATCGGGACAGGATTAATCCACCCCTCCACTTT
.	.	TRBJ1-4	TRBV7-9	CASNLVLATNEKLFF	TGTGCCAGCAACTTAGTTTTAGCAACTAATGAAAAACTGTTTTTT
.	.	TRBJ1-2	TRBV7-2	CASSQDFVRGYTF	TGTGCCAGCAGCCAAGACTTTGTTCGGGGCTACACCTTC
.	few	TRBJ1-5	TRBV20-1	CSARVSGSDQPQHF	TGCAGTGCTAGAGTTTCCGGGTCGGATCAGCCCCAGCATTTT
TRBD1	.	TRBJ2-5	TRBV7-9	CASSSPGTEQETQYF	TGTGCCAGCAGCTCCCCCGGGACAGAGCAAGAGACCCAGTACTTC
.	once	TRBJ1-1	TRBV28	CASSCRTDKMNTEAFF	TGTGCCAGCAGTTGCCGGACAGATAAGATGAACACTGAAGCTTTCTTT
.	few	TRBJ2-1	TRBV29-1	CSVEALGGRESYNEQFF	TGCAGCGTTGAAGCCCTGGGGGGGCGGGAGTCCTACAATGAGCAGTTCTTC
.	.	TRBJ2-7	TRBV5-1	CASSFQRAPRNEQYF	TGCGCCAGCAGCTTCCAGAGGGCCCCTAGAAACGAGCAGTACTTC
.	.	TRBJ1-6	TRBV20-1	CSATPGRTYNSPLHF	TGCAGTGCTACCCCCGGGAGGACTTATAATTCACCCCTCCACTTT
.	.	TRBJ1-6	TRBV6-5	CASSYLVGDYSYNSPPHF	TGTGCCAGCAGTTACTTAGTAGGGGATTACTCCTATAATTCACCCCCCCACTTT
.	.	TRBJ2-6	TRBV7-2	CASSLYRVYGANVLTF	TGTGCCAGCAGCTTGTACAGGGTTTACGGGGCCAACGTCCTGACTTTC
TRBD2	.	TRBJ2-1	TRBV2	CASSEWASGRDEQFF	TGTGCCAGCAGTGAATGGGCTAGCGGGAGGGATGAGCAGTTCTTC
.	few	TRBJ2-5	TRBV29-1	CSVGRNSEETQYF	TGCAGCGTAGGACGAAATTCGGAAGAGACCCAGTACTTC
.	.	TRBJ2-1	TRBV7-2	CASSLDTRTLNEQFF	TGTGCCAGCAGCTTAGACACCCGTACCCTCAATGAGCAGTTCTTC
.	.	TRBJ1-1	TRBV4-3	CASSRGSRSEAFF	TGCGCCAGCAGCCGAGGGAGTAGGTCTGAAGCTTTCTTT
.	.	TRBJ2-1	TRBV2	CASSESGKGNEQFF	TGTGCCAGCAGTGAGTCGGGGAAAGGAAATGAGCAGTTCTTC
.	.	TRBJ2-1	TRBV12-3/TRBV12-4	CASSLVQADNEQFF	TGTGCCAGCAGTTTAGTACAGGCTGACAATGAGCAGTTCTTC
.	many	TRBJ2-7	TRBV3-1	CASSQDSALPANEQYF	TGTGCCAGCAGCCAAGATTCGGCCCTACCGGCGAACGAGCAGTACTTC
.	.	TRBJ2-7	TRBV6-2/TRBV6-3	CASSYSPGLNYEQYF	TGTGCCAGCAGTTACTCCCCGGGACTCAACTACGAGCAGTACTTC
.	.	TRBJ2-3	TRBV28	CASSLINGRSLSTDTQYF	TGTGCCAGCAGTTTAATCAACGGAAGGTCCCTCAGCACAGATACGCAGTATTTT
TRBD2	.	TRBJ2-1	TRBV7-9	CASSLATSGKPYEQFF	TGTGCCAGCAGCTTGGCGACTAGCGGGAAACCCTACGAGCAGTTCTTC
.	.	TRBJ1-2	TRBV12-3/TRBV12-4	CASRGTGQYGYTF	TGTGCCAGCAGGGGAACGGGGCAATATGGCTACACCTTC
.	few	TRBJ1-2	TRBV20-1	CSARDPGSDGYTF	TGCAGTGCTAGAGATCCGGGTTCTGATGGCTACACCTTC
.	.	TRBJ1-5	TRBV5-6	CASSGSRGQPQHF	TGTGCCAGCAGCGGATCCCGAGGTCAGCCCCAGCATTTT
.	.	TRBJ1-2	TRBV4-3	CASSAIPALANYGYTF	TGCGCCAGCAGCGCGATTCCCGCCTTAGCTAACTATGGCTACACCTTC
TRBD2	few	TRBJ2-1	TRBV29-1	CSVALIAGAGNEQFF	TGCAGCGTTGCCCTTATAGCGGGAGCGGGGAATGAGCAGTTCTTC
TRBD2	.	TRBJ2-1	TRBV3-1	CASSPLLAGVANEQFF	TGTGCCAGCAGCCCCTTACTAGCGGGAGTTGCCAATGAGCAGTTCTTC
.	few	TRBJ1-2	TRBV12-3/TRBV12-4	CASRFDQRGSYTF	TGTGCCAGCAGGTTCGACCAGCGTGGTAGCTACACCTTC
.	.	TRBJ1-1	TRBV20-1	CSADRGSTEAFF	TGCAGTGCGGATCGGGGGAGCACTGAAGCTTTCTTT